This T cell receptor beta chain was documented in a study of blood T cell repertoires in COVID-19. Turning to the study itself: The origin of the acute and convalescent COVID-19 samples was the United States, Italy and Spain. Nucleic acid was either cDNA or gDNA, and it came from T cells, B-cell-depleted T cells, or PBMCs.

The V gene lost 6 bases and the J gene lost 4 bases, with 18 bases spanning the gap. There are 15 residues in the CDR3. The germline CDR1 and CDR2 sequences are MNHEY and SVGEGT. In the study's own analysis: Using reference gene primer amplification, nucleated cell counts were estimated. Assay used: immunoSEQ multiplex PCR; TCRdb lists only in-frame clones, some missing. D and trimming were read from the DNA, whereas the V and J calls and clone size are those reported in that table. The profile shows over 50,000 clones, over 80% of them singletons. Material: peripheral blood. The clonotype was recovered from a man between 65 and 80 years old with acute or convalescent COVID-19. This rearrangement joins TRBV6-2 or TRBV6-3 to TRBJ1-1, with D possibly TRBD1 on 5 matching bases. CDR3 DNA sequence: TGTGCCAGCAGCGCCCCGCGGGGCCGGGGCACTGAAGCTTTCTTT. It specifies CASSAPRGRGTEAFF.